The clone carrying this T cell receptor (beta chain) occurred a few times. The length of the CDR3 is 14 residues. Trimming removed 7 bases from V and 1 base from J; junction bases left unmatched: 6. Germline CDR1 WNHNN, CDR2 SYGVQD (reference sequence). The authors' processing: Nucleated cell counts were estimated from reference gene primer amplification. Only in-frame clones appear in the TCRdb table, and some are missing; sequencing was by immunoSEQ multiplex PCR. V, J and clone size reflect that table, while D and trimming were determined from the DNA. The data contain around 60,000 clones, approximately 90% of them seen just once; the ten biggest clones take up around 8.3%. This sample was taken from a study of blood T cell repertoires in COVID-19. Whole-study context: The United States, Italy and Spain supplied acute and convalescent COVID-19 samples. The analysed material was cDNA or gDNA that came from T cells, B-cell-depleted T cells, or PBMCs.

Sequencing was carried out using peripheral blood. This TCR derives from a human donor with active COVID-19. The donor label of this sample is uncertain. The chain employs TRBV10-1 and TRBJ2-7, with TRBD1 matching over 8 bases. CDR3 in DNA: TGCGCCAGCACCCACCGGGACAGGTCCTACGAGCAGTACTTC. This gives the protein CASTHRDRSYEQYF.